This T cell receptor beta chain derives from a study of blood T cell repertoires in COVID-19. Looking at the study overall: Samples came from the United States, Italy and Spain, spanning acute and convalescent COVID-19. T cells, B-cell-depleted T cells, or PBMCs provided the cDNA or gDNA that served as material.

This clone was seen only once. Under the authors' procedure: Amplification from reference gene primers served as the basis for estimated nucleated cell counts. TCRdb keeps only in-frame clones here, not all; method: immunoSEQ multiplex PCR. Clonal size and the V and J genes are those of that table, whereas D and trimming came from the DNA. Among 70,000 to 80,000 clones listed, roughly 82% were seen once. The TCR originated in a human donor in a cohort sampled during active COVID-19. Specimen: peripheral blood.

The CDR3 loop is CASSRVFTGELFF. CDR3 in DNA: TGTGCCAGCAGCCGCGTCTTCACCGGGGAGCTGTTTTTT. The chain combines TRBV3-1 (or the pseudogene TRBV3-2) with TRBJ2-2; D gene ambiguous. Per the germline V gene, CDR1 is LGHDT and CDR2 is YNNKEL (reference sequence). V lost 4 bases and J lost 4, with 7 bases in between. CDR3 length: 13 amino acids.